This is a list of T cell receptor beta chains from one sample in a study of OX40 agonist ivuxolimab in advanced cancers. Some clones are missing from TCRdb's copy, which holds only in-frame ones; the method was immunoSEQ multiplex PCR. The data contain about 73,000 clones, about 87% of them singletons. This specimen was CD4+ or CD8+ T cells sorted from blood, taken in a trial of the OX40 agonist ivuxolimab. Receptors were obtained from an adult with an advanced solid tumor such as melanoma, head and neck, liver or kidney cancer. CDR3s include the opening cysteine and the closing phenylalanine or tryptophan. D genes are given only for firm matches. Clone size appears in some rows only: once, few, many, or a class for an expanded clone.

>.|TRBV7-9|TRBJ2-7|.
TGTGCCAGCAGCTTAGTGAACTCCTACGAGCAGTACTTC
CASSLVNSYEQYF
>.|TRBV11-2|TRBJ2-5|TRBD2
TGTGCCAGCAGCTTAGATGGTGGTAGCGGGAGGTGGGAGACCCAGTACTTC
CASSLDGGSGRWETQYF
>once|TRBV7-9|TRBJ1-2|.
TGTGCCAGCAGCCGAGGACGTCGGGAGGTCAGCTATGGCTACACCTTC
CASSRGRREVSYGYTF
>once|TRBV7-9|TRBJ2-5|.
TGTGCCAGCAGCTTAGGTGGTACGCAAGAGACCCAGTACTTC
CASSLGGTQETQYF
>.|TRBV5-1|TRBJ2-7|TRBD1
TGCGCCAGCAGCTTTACAGGGGGCCACTACGAGCAGTACTTC
CASSFTGGHYEQYF
>.|TRBV2|TRBJ1-2|.
TGTGCCAGCAGTCTTAGCCTGACAACTAACTATGGCTACACCTTC
CASSLSLTTNYGYTF
>.|TRBV15|TRBJ2-7|.
TGTGCCACCGGGACTCCGGACAGCGAGCAGTACTTC
CATGTPDSEQYF
>.|TRBV4-1|TRBJ2-1|TRBD1
TGCGCCAGCAGCCATGGGACAGGTACTTACAATGAGCAGTTCTTC
CASSHGTGTYNEQFF
>.|TRBV6-5|TRBJ1-2|TRBD1
TGTGCCAGCAGTGCACCGGGACAGGGGGCCTTCGGCTACACCTTC
CASSAPGQGAFGYTF
>.|TRBV9|TRBJ2-3|TRBD2
TGTGCCAGCAGCGTAGGCGGCGGGGGGGGGCGCACAGATACGCAGTATTTT
CASSVGGGGGRTDTQYF
>.|TRBV30|TRBJ1-6|.
TGTGCCTGGAGCCGTCAGGGTTTCACCCTCCACTTT
CAWSRQGFTLHF
>.|TRBV28|TRBJ2-7|.
TGTGCCAGCAGTTCCCCCTGGACAGTTGTTAGCTCCTACGAGCAGTACTTC
CASSSPWTVVSSYEQYF
>once|TRBV5-1|TRBJ2-3|TRBD2
TGCGCCAGCAGCTTACTAGCGGGAGGTACAGATACGCAGTATTTT
CASSLLAGGTDTQYF
>.|TRBV7-2|TRBJ2-3|TRBD1
TGTGCCAGCAGCGGACAGGGTTGGACAGATACGCAGTATTTT
CASSGQGWTDTQYF
>.|TRBV5-1|TRBJ2-5|TRBD2
TGCGCCAGCAGCTTAGGCGGGAGGGCCGAGGAGACCCAGTACTTC
CASSLGGRAEETQYF